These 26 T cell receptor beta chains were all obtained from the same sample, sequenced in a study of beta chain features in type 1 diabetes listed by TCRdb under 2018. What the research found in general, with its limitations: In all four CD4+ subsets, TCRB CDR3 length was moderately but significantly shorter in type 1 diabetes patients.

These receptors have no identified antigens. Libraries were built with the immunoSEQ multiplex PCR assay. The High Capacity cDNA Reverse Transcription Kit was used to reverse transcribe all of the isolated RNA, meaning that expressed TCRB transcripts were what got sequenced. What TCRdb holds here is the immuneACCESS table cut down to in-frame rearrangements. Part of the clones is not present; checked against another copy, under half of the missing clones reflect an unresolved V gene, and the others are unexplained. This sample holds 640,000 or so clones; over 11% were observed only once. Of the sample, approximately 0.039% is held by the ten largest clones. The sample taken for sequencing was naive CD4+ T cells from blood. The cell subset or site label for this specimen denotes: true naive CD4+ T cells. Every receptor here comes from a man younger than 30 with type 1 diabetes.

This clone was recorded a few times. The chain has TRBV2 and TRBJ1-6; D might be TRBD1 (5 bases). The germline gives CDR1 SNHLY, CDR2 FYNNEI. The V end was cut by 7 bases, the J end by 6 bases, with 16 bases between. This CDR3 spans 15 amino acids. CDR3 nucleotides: TGTGCCAGCACCCCCCGGACCGGGGGTAATTCACCCCTCCACTTT. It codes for CASTPRTGGNSPLHF.

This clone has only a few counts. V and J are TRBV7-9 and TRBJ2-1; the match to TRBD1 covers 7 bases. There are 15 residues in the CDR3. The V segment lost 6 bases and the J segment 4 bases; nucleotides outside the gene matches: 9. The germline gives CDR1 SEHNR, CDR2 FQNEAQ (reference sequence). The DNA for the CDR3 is TGTGCCAGCAGTTATACAGGGGCCTCGTACAATGAGCAGTTCTTC. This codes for CASSYTGASYNEQFF.

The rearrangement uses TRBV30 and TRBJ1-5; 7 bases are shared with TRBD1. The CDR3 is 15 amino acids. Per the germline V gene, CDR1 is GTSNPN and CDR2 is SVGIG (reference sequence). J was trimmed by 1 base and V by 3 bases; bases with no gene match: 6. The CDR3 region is CAWRIQGGSNQPQHF. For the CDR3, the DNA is TGTGCCTGGAGGATTCAGGGGGGGAGCAATCAGCCCCAGCATTTT.

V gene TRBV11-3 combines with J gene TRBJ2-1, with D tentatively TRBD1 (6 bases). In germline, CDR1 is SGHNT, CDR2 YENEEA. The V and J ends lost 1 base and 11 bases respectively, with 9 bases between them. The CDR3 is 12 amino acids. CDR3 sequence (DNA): TGTGCCAGCAGCTTAGGGCAGGGGAAGCAGTTCTTC. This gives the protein CASSLGQGKQFF.

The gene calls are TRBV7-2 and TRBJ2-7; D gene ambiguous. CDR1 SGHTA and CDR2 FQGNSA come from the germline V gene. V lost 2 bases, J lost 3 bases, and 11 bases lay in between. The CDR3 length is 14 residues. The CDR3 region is CASSLLGTIYEQYF. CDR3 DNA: TGTGCCAGCAGCTTATTAGGCACCATCTACGAGCAGTACTTC.

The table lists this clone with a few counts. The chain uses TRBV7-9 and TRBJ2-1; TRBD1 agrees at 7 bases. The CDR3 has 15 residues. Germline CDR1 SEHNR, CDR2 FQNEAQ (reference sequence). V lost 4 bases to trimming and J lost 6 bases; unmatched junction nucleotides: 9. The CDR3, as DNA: TGTGCCAGCAGCTCGCCGGGACAGTCCCTCAATGAGCAGTTCTTC. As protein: CASSSPGQSLNEQFF.

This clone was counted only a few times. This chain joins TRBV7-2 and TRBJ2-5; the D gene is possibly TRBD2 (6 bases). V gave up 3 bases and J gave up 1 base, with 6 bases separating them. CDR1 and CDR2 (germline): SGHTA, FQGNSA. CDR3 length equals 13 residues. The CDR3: CASSFGGQETQYF. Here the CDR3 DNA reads TGTGCCAGCAGCTTCGGGGGCCAAGAGACCCAGTACTTC.

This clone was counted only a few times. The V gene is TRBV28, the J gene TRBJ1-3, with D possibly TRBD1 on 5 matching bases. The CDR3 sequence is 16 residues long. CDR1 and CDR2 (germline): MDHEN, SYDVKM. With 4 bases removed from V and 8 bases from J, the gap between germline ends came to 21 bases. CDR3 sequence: CASSSQPQAGHYTIYF. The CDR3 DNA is TGTGCCAGCAGTTCCCAACCTCAGGCGGGGCACTACACCATATATTTT.

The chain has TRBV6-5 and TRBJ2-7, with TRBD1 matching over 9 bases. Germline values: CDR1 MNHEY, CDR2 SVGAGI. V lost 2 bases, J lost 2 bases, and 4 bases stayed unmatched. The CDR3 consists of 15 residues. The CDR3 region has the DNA TGTGCCAGCAGTTACGCCGGGACAGGGCCCTACGAGCAGTACTTC. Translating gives CASSYAGTGPYEQYF.

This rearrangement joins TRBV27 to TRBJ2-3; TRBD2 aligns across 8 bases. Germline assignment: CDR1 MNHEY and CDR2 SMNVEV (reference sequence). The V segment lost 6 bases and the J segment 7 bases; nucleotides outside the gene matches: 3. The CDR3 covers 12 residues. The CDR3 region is CASRSGGYTQYF. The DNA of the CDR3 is TGTGCCAGCAGGAGCGGGGGCTATACGCAGTATTTT.

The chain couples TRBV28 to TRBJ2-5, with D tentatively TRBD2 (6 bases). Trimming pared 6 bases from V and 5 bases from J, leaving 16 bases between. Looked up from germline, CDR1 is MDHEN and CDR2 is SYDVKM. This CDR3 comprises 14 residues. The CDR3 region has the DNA TGTGCCAGCAGACGTCCCTGGGCGGGGGAGACCCAGTACTTC. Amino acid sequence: CASRRPWAGETQYF. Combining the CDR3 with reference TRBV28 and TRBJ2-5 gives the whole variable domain DVKVTQSSRYLVKRTGEKVFLECVQDMDHENMFWYRQDPGLGLRLIYFSYDVKMKEKGDIPEGYSVSREKKERFSLILESASTNQTSMYLCASRRPWAGETQYFGPGTRLLVL.

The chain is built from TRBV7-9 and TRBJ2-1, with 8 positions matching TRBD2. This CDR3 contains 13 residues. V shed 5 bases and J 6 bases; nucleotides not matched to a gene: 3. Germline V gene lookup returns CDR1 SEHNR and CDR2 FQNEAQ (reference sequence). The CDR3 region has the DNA TGTGCCAGCAGCGTAGGGACTAGCAATGAGCAGTTCTTC. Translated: CASSVGTSNEQFF.

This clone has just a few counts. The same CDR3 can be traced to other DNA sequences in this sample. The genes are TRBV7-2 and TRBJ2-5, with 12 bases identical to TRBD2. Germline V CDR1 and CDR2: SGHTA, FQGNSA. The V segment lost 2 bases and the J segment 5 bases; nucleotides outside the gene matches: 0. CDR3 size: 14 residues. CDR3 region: CASSLTSGRETQYF. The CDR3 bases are TGTGCCAGCAGCTTAACTAGCGGGAGGGAGACCCAGTACTTC.

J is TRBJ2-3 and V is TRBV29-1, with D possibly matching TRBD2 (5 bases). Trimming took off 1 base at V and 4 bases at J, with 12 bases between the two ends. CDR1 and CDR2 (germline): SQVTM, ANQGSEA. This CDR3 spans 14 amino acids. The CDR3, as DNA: TGCAGCGTTGAAGGGATCCCCGGGGCAGATACGCAGTATTTT. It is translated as CSVEGIPGADTQYF.

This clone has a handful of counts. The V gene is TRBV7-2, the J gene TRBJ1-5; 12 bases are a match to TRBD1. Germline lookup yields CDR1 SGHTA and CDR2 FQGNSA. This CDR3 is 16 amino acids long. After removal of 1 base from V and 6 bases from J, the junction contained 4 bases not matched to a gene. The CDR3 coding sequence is TGTGCCAGCAGCTTAGGGGGACAGGGGGCGGGTCAGCCCCAGCATTTT. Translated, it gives CASSLGGQGAGQPQHF.

The CDR3 here is CASSPYGGPNTEAFF. The CDR3 bases are TGTGCCAGCTCACCGTACGGGGGGCCGAACACTGAAGCTTTCTTT. The chain joins TRBV18 to TRBJ1-1, with D possibly matching TRBD1 (6 bases). Germline CDR1 KGHSH, CDR2 LQKENI. Trimming left V 3 bases short and J 1 base short, with 12 bases between. CDR3 length equals 15 residues.

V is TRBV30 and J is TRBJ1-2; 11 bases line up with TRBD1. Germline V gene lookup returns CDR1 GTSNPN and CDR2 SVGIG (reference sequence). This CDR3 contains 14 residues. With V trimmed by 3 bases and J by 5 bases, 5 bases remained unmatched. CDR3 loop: CAWRGQGVGYGYTF. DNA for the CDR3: TGTGCCTGGAGGGGACAGGGGGTGGGGTATGGCTACACCTTC.

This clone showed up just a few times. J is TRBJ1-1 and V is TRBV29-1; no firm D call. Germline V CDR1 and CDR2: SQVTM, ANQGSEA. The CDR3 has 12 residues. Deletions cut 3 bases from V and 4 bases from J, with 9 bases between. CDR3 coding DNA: TGCAGCGTTGATTCGGGATTCACTGAAGCTTTCTTT. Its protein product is CSVDSGFTEAFF. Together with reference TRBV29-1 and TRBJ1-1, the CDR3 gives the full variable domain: SAVISQKPSRDICQRGTSLTIQCQVDSQVTMMFWYRQQPGQSLTLIATANQGSEATYESGFVIDKFPISRPNLTFSTLTVSNMSPEDSSIYLCSVDSGFTEAFFGQGTRLTVV.

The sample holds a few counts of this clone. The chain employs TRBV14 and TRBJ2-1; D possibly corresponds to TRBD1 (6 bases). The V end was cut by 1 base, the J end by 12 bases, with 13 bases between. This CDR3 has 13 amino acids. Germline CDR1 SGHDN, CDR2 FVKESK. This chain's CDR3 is CASSQAGAPRQFF. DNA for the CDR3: TGTGCCAGCAGCCAAGCAGGGGCCCCCCGGCAGTTCTTC.

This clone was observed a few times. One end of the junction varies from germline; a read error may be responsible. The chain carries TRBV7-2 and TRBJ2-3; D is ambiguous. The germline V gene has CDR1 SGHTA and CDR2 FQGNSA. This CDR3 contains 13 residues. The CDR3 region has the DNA TGTGCCAGCAGCACCTTCGGCACGGATACGCAGTATTTT. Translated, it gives CASSTFGTDTQYF.

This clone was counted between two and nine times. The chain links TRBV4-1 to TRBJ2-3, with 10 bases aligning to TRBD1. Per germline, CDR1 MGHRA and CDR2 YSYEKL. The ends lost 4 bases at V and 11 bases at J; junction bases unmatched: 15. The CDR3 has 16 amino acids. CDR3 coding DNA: TGCGCCAGCAGCCGGGAGACAGGGGGCCTGTCAGGGGAGCAGTATTTT. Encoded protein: CASSRETGGLSGEQYF.

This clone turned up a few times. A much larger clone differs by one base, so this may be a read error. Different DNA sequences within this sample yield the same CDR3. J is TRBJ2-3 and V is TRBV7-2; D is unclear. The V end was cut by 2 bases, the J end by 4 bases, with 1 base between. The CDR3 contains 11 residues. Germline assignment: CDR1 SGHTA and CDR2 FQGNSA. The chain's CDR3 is CASSLPDTQYF. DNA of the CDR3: TGTGCCAGCAGCTTACCAGATACGCAGTATTTT.

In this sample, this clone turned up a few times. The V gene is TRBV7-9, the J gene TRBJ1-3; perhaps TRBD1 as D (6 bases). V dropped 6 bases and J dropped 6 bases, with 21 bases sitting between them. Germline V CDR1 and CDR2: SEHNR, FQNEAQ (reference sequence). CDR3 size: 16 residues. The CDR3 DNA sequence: TGTGCCAGCAGGACCGCCATCAACAGGGATCCAAACACCATATATTTT. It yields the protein CASRTAINRDPNTIYF.

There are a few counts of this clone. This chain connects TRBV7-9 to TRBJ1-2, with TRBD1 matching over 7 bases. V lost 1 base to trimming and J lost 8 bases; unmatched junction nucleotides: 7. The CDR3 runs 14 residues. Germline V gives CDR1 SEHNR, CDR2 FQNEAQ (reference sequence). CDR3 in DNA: TGTGCCAGCAGCTTAGACCGACAGGGTCGAGGCTACACCTTC. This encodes CASSLDRQGRGYTF.

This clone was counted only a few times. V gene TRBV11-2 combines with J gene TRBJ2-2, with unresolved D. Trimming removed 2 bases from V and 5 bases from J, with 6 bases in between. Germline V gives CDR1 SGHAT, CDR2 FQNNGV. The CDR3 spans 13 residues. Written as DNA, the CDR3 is TGTGCCAGCAGCTTATGGCGTACCGGGGAGCTGTTTTTT. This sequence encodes CASSLWRTGELFF.

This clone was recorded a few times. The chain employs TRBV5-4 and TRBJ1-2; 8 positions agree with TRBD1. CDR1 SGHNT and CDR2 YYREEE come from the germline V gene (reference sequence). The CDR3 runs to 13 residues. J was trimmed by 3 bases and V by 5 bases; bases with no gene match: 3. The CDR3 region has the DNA TGTGCCAGCAGTTGGGGACAGGACTATGGCTACACCTTC. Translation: CASSWGQDYGYTF.